The source of this T cell receptor (beta chain) is a study of blood T cells in healthy people across ages. This clonotype was observed at least ten times. V trimming: 6 bases; J trimming: 4 bases; junction bases outside the gene matches: 8. CDR1 and CDR2 (germline): SEHNR, FQNEAQ (reference sequence). The CDR3 contains 14 residues. For the second PCR, which ran for roughly 6 to 12 cycles, a sample-barcoded 5' primer and a J-beta primer mix were used. MiXCR was run by TCRdb on the 5' RACE reads, yielding one entry per CDR3 protein. The table includes more than 800,000 distinct CDR3 sequences, 29% detected once.

The sample consisted of blood. The clonotype comes from a woman aged 80 or over in good health. J is TRBJ2-7 and V is TRBV7-9; 8 nucleotides agree with TRBD1. The CDR3 region has the DNA TGTGCCAGCAGACCTCAGGGGGCCTCTTACGAGCAGTACTTC. It translates to CASRPQGASYEQYF.